This is a list of T cell receptor beta chains from one sample in a study of T-cell reconstitution after alpha-beta-depleted transplantation in children. TCRdb re-called the PCR reads through MiXCR, storing one row per CDR3 protein. Of roughly 570,000 distinct CDR3 sequences listed, over 25% are singletons. Sequenced here: PBMCs, sampled before TCRalphabeta/CD19-depleted stem cell transplant. All receptors derive from a boy under two years old with Wiskott-Aldrich syndrome, due to receive a stem cell transplant. Each CDR3 is given with its conserved first and last residue. A D gene is named only where the DNA matches it firmly. Where a row states a size, it is once, few, many or the class of an expanded clone; other rows omit it.

V gene: TRBV6-1; D gene: TRBD2; J gene: TRBJ2-3; clone size: -; CDR3 DNA: TGTGCCAGCAGCAAGGGGGATACTAGCGGGAGCCCAGATACGCAGTATTTT; CDR3 protein: CASSKGDTSGSPDTQYF
V gene: TRBV3-1; D gene: -; J gene: TRBJ1-5; clone size: -; CDR3 DNA: TGTGCCAGCAGCCAAGATGCAGGGTGGGGTATAACGCCCCAGCATTTT; CDR3 protein: CASSQDAGWGITPQHF
V gene: TRBV12-3/TRBV12-4; D gene: -; J gene: TRBJ2-4; clone size: few; CDR3 DNA: TGTGCCAGCAGTTTTTGGAGGAGCTTAGCCAAAAACATTCAGTACTTC; CDR3 protein: CASSFWRSLAKNIQYF
V gene: TRBV20-1; D gene: TRBD1; J gene: TRBJ1-2; clone size: -; CDR3 DNA: TGCAGTGCTACAGGCAGGGGGCCCTATGGCTACACCTTC; CDR3 protein: CSATGRGPYGYTF
V gene: TRBV4-2; D gene: TRBD2; J gene: TRBJ2-5; clone size: -; CDR3 DNA: TGTGCCAGCAGCCAAGGACTAGCGGGAGAAGGAGAGACCCAGTACTTC; CDR3 protein: CASSQGLAGEGETQYF
V gene: TRBV28; D gene: -; J gene: TRBJ1-1; clone size: -; CDR3 DNA: TGTGCCAGCAGTTTAATTATGTTGAACACTGAAGCTTTCTTT; CDR3 protein: CASSLIMLNTEAFF
V gene: TRBV5-1; D gene: -; J gene: TRBJ2-5; clone size: few; CDR3 DNA: TGCGCCAGCAGCTTGGTACCGGAGCAAGAGACCCAGTACTTC; CDR3 protein: CASSLVPEQETQYF
V gene: TRBV27; D gene: -; J gene: TRBJ1-2; clone size: few; CDR3 DNA: TGTGCCAGCAGTTCCGCGACAGGAGACTATGGCTACACCTTC; CDR3 protein: CASSSATGDYGYTF
V gene: TRBV20-1; D gene: -; J gene: TRBJ2-7; clone size: -; CDR3 DNA: TGCAGAGCTGACGGGAGTCTTTACGAGCAGTACTTC; CDR3 protein: CRADGSLYEQYF
V gene: TRBV6-1; D gene: TRBD1; J gene: TRBJ1-5; clone size: many; CDR3 DNA: TGTGCCAGCAGATCCGGGACAGGTTATCAGCCCCAGCATTTT; CDR3 protein: CASRSGTGYQPQHF
V gene: TRBV6-5; D gene: -; J gene: TRBJ2-7; clone size: few; CDR3 DNA: TGTGCCAGCAGTTCTAGTTGGCACGAGCAGTACTTC; CDR3 protein: CASSSSWHEQYF
V gene: TRBV12-3/TRBV12-4; D gene: -; J gene: TRBJ1-5; clone size: -; CDR3 DNA: TGTGCCAGCAGTTTAACGGCCCAAAGCAGCAATCAGCCCCAGCATTTT; CDR3 protein: CASSLTAQSSNQPQHF
V gene: TRBV7-2; D gene: -; J gene: TRBJ1-4; clone size: -; CDR3 DNA: TGTGCCAGCAGCCCAGGGGTCGCTAATGAAAAACTGTTTTTT; CDR3 protein: CASSPGVANEKLFF
V gene: TRBV10-3; D gene: TRBD2; J gene: TRBJ2-1; clone size: -; CDR3 DNA: TGTGCCACAGTTCGGGAGGCCCGGGACAATGAGCAGTTCTTC; CDR3 protein: CATVREARDNEQFF
V gene: TRBV5-1; D gene: TRBD2; J gene: TRBJ2-1; clone size: few; CDR3 DNA: TGCGCCAGCAGCCCGCTAACTAGCGGGAGCTCCTACAATGAGCAGTTCTTC; CDR3 protein: CASSPLTSGSSYNEQFF
V gene: TRBV5-1; D gene: -; J gene: TRBJ1-1; clone size: few; CDR3 DNA: TGCGCCAGCAGCTTGTCGGGGGTCGGGGAGGCTGAAGCTTTCTTT; CDR3 protein: CASSLSGVGEAEAFF
V gene: TRBV5-1; D gene: -; J gene: TRBJ2-2; clone size: many; CDR3 DNA: TGCGCCAGCAGCTTGGGGGGCACCGGGGAGCTGTTTTTT; CDR3 protein: CASSLGGTGELFF
V gene: TRBV5-1; D gene: -; J gene: TRBJ2-3; clone size: few; CDR3 DNA: TGCGCCAGCAGCTTGAGGACGGCCGGCACAGATACGCAGTATTTT; CDR3 protein: CASSLRTAGTDTQYF
V gene: TRBV25-1; D gene: -; J gene: TRBJ1-2; clone size: few; CDR3 DNA: TGTGCCAGCAGTGAAAGTCAGGGGGGCTACACCTTC; CDR3 protein: CASSESQGGYTF
V gene: TRBV7-9; D gene: -; J gene: TRBJ2-1; clone size: few; CDR3 DNA: TGTGCCAGCAGCTTAATCGGTGGGAGTCGAAATGAGCAGTTCTTC; CDR3 protein: CASSLIGGSRNEQFF
V gene: TRBV5-1; D gene: -; J gene: TRBJ2-7; clone size: -; CDR3 DNA: TGCGCCAGCAGCTTGGAAAGGGGGGCTTCTGGCGAGCAGTACTTC; CDR3 protein: CASSLERGASGEQYF
V gene: TRBV7-2; D gene: TRBD2; J gene: TRBJ2-1; clone size: few; CDR3 DNA: TGTGCCAGCAGATTAGGGACTAGCGGGGGGAAGTTCTTC; CDR3 protein: CASRLGTSGGKFF
V gene: TRBV3-1; D gene: -; J gene: TRBJ2-2; clone size: -; CDR3 DNA: TGTGCCAGCAGCCAAAGGCAGACCGGGGCCGGGGAGCTGTTTTTT; CDR3 protein: CASSQRQTGAGELFF
V gene: TRBV4-1; D gene: -; J gene: TRBJ1-1; clone size: -; CDR3 DNA: TGCGCCAGCAGCCAGCAACCCACAGGGACCATGAACACTGAAGCTTTCTTT; CDR3 protein: CASSQQPTGTMNTEAFF
V gene: TRBV6-1; D gene: -; J gene: TRBJ2-3; clone size: -; CDR3 DNA: TGTGCCAGCAGTGTTAGGGCTGGGACAGATACGCAGTATTTT; CDR3 protein: CASSVRAGTDTQYF
V gene: TRBV5-1; D gene: -; J gene: TRBJ2-2; clone size: -; CDR3 DNA: TGCGCCAGCAGCAAAGACGGGGAGCTGTTTTTT; CDR3 protein: CASSKDGELFF
V gene: TRBV15; D gene: -; J gene: TRBJ2-7; clone size: few; CDR3 DNA: TGTGCCACCAGCAGAGAGACAGGGGAGGGGAACGAGCAGTACTTC; CDR3 protein: CATSRETGEGNEQYF
V gene: TRBV20-1; D gene: -; J gene: TRBJ2-1; clone size: -; CDR3 DNA: TGCAGTGCTAGAGACGGATCCGACCGGCAGTTCTTC; CDR3 protein: CSARDGSDRQFF
V gene: TRBV29-1; D gene: TRBD2; J gene: TRBJ2-2; clone size: -; CDR3 DNA: TGCAGCGGACTAGCGGGGGGGCCAAACCGGGAGCTGTTTTTT; CDR3 protein: CSGLAGGPNRELFF
V gene: TRBV20-1; D gene: TRBD2; J gene: TRBJ2-7; clone size: -; CDR3 DNA: TGCAGTGCCGGGACTAGCGGGTTCTCCTACGAGCAGTACTTC; CDR3 protein: CSAGTSGFSYEQYF
V gene: TRBV10-3; D gene: -; J gene: TRBJ1-6; clone size: -; CDR3 DNA: TGTGCCGTCAGTGAGGCTAGGCAGGAGAATTCACCCCTCCACTTT; CDR3 protein: CAVSEARQENSPLHF
V gene: TRBV15; D gene: -; J gene: TRBJ2-1; clone size: few; CDR3 DNA: TGTGCCACCAGCAGAGACGACCGGTGGGCCAATGAGCAGTTCTTC; CDR3 protein: CATSRDDRWANEQFF
V gene: TRBV3-1; D gene: -; J gene: TRBJ2-3; clone size: -; CDR3 DNA: TGTGCCAGCAGCCAAGTTCTTTCAGGGCGCACAGATACGCAGTATTTT; CDR3 protein: CASSQVLSGRTDTQYF
V gene: TRBV5-1; D gene: -; J gene: TRBJ1-5; clone size: few; CDR3 DNA: TGCGCCAGCAGCGCGGACGGGGATAGCAATCAGCCCCAGCATTTT; CDR3 protein: CASSADGDSNQPQHF
V gene: TRBV7-8; D gene: TRBD2; J gene: TRBJ2-3; clone size: -; CDR3 DNA: TGTGCCAGCAGCGCGCTAGCGGGAGGCTACACAGATACGCAGTATTTT; CDR3 protein: CASSALAGGYTDTQYF
V gene: TRBV29-1; D gene: -; J gene: TRBJ2-5; clone size: -; CDR3 DNA: TGCAGCGTTGCTATCGAGACCCAGTACTTC; CDR3 protein: CSVAIETQYF
V gene: TRBV5-1; D gene: -; J gene: TRBJ1-3; clone size: few; CDR3 DNA: TGCGCCAGCAGCTGGGCAGGGGAAAACACCATATATTTT; CDR3 protein: CASSWAGENTIYF
V gene: TRBV5-1; D gene: TRBD1; J gene: TRBJ2-5; clone size: -; CDR3 DNA: TGCGCCAGCAGCTCCGGGACAGGGGATTTAGAGACCCAGTACTTC; CDR3 protein: CASSSGTGDLETQYF
V gene: TRBV5-6; D gene: -; J gene: TRBJ2-1; clone size: few; CDR3 DNA: TGTGCCAGCAGCTTCCTGCAGCTCAATTACAATGAGCAGTTCTTC; CDR3 protein: CASSFLQLNYNEQFF
V gene: TRBV5-4; D gene: TRBD2; J gene: TRBJ2-3; clone size: few; CDR3 DNA: TGTGCCAGCAGCGAGACTAGCTCCAGCACAGATACGCAGTATTTT; CDR3 protein: CASSETSSSTDTQYF
V gene: TRBV20-1; D gene: -; J gene: TRBJ2-7; clone size: few; CDR3 DNA: TGCAGTGCTAGTCCTCGGACAGTCCCCTACGAGCAGTACTTC; CDR3 protein: CSASPRTVPYEQYF
V gene: TRBV6-5; D gene: -; J gene: TRBJ1-1; clone size: -; CDR3 DNA: TGTGCCAGCTCGACATCCTACACTGAAGCTTTCTTT; CDR3 protein: CASSTSYTEAFF
V gene: TRBV20-1; D gene: TRBD1; J gene: TRBJ2-1; clone size: -; CDR3 DNA: TGCAGTGCTACTATCCGGGACAGGGGGTACAATGAGCAGTTCTTC; CDR3 protein: CSATIRDRGYNEQFF
V gene: TRBV5-1; D gene: TRBD2; J gene: TRBJ2-7; clone size: -; CDR3 DNA: TGCGCCAGCAGCTTGACTAGCGGCTACGAGCACTACTTC; CDR3 protein: CASSLTSGYEHYF
V gene: TRBV12-3/TRBV12-4; D gene: -; J gene: TRBJ2-1; clone size: few; CDR3 DNA: TGTGCCAGCAGTTTTAGGCAGGTCGGCTCCTACAATGAGCAGTTCTTC; CDR3 protein: CASSFRQVGSYNEQFF
V gene: TRBV29-1; D gene: -; J gene: TRBJ2-5; clone size: -; CDR3 DNA: TGCAGCGTTCAGGCTAGCCAAGAGACCCAGTACTTC; CDR3 protein: CSVQASQETQYF
V gene: TRBV5-6; D gene: -; J gene: TRBJ2-6; clone size: -; CDR3 DNA: TGTGCCAGCAGCTTGCCTGTTGGGTCATCTGGGGCCAACGTCCTGACTTTC; CDR3 protein: CASSLPVGSSGANVLTF
V gene: TRBV28; D gene: TRBD1; J gene: TRBJ2-1; clone size: few; CDR3 DNA: TGTGCCAGCAGTTTCCGGGACAGGGGGTTTAGTGAGCAGTTCTTC; CDR3 protein: CASSFRDRGFSEQFF
V gene: TRBV20-1; D gene: -; J gene: TRBJ2-2; clone size: -; CDR3 DNA: TGCAGTGCTAGCGGCGGTATCACCGGGGAGCTGTTTTTT; CDR3 protein: CSASGGITGELFF
V gene: TRBV7-2; D gene: -; J gene: TRBJ2-3; clone size: few; CDR3 DNA: TGTGCCAGCAGTTCCCGGCTAGCCCAAGATACGCAGTATTTT; CDR3 protein: CASSSRLAQDTQYF
V gene: TRBV29-1; D gene: -; J gene: TRBJ2-7; clone size: few; CDR3 DNA: TGCAGCGTTGGTACCCGTCCGGGAGTCCCCTACGAGCAGTACTTC; CDR3 protein: CSVGTRPGVPYEQYF